A single TCR beta chain is shown here with its context. The PCR had 60 Vbeta and 13 Jbeta primers. Some clones are missing from TCRdb's copy, which holds only in-frame ones; the method was immunoSEQ multiplex PCR. The sample consists of about 130,000 clones, about two thirds of them appearing once. CDR1 and CDR2 from the germline V gene are MNHNS and SASEGT. CDR3 size: 15 residues. V lost 4 bases and J lost 0, with 10 bases in between. This record belongs to a study of cytomegalovirus exposure and HLA in healthy donors. Sequencing was done on a sample of PBMCs. This TCR was sampled from a man aged 25-45 years in good health and CMV-seronegative. V gene TRBV6-1 combines with J gene TRBJ1-5, with D possibly TRBD1 on 5 matching bases. The CDR3 sequence is CASSVQGYSNQPQHF. The CDR3, as DNA: TGTGCCAGCAGTGTGCAGGGATATAGCAATCAGCCCCAGCATTTT.